Listed below are T cell receptor beta chains from one sample, sequenced in a study of OX40 agonist ivuxolimab in advanced cancers. Sequenced by immunoSEQ multiplex PCR; TCRdb stores in-frame clones only, minus some. This table holds 98,000 or so clones, 90% to 95% found once. Sequenced material: CD4+ or CD8+ T cells sorted from blood, taken in a trial of the OX40 agonist ivuxolimab. These receptors all stem from an adult with an advanced solid tumor such as melanoma, head and neck, liver or kidney cancer. Each CDR3 is given with its conserved first and last residue. The D gene is left open where the match is weak. Size is stated for part of the rows, as once, few or many counts, or as a class when the clone is expanded.

TRBV2	once	TRBJ2-6	-	TGTGCCAGCAGTGAATCCTGGGTGACTGGGGCCAACGTCCTGACTTTC	CASSESWVTGANVLTF
TRBV19	-	TRBJ2-3	TRBD2	TGTGCCAGTACCCAAACTAGCGGGAGAACAGATACGCAGTATTTT	CASTQTSGRTDTQYF
TRBV21-1	-	TRBJ1-1	-	TGTGCCAGCAGCAAAGGTGGCCCCCTCGATCCTGAAGCTTTCTTT	CASSKGGPLDPEAFF
TRBV5-1	-	TRBJ2-3	-	TGCGCCAGCAAAGTCATACACACAGATACGCAGTATTTT	CASKVIHTDTQYF
TRBV11-2	once	TRBJ2-5	TRBD1	TGTGCCAGCAGACCAACAGGGGGCGCGGGGGAGACCCAGTACTTC	CASRPTGGAGETQYF
TRBV5-6	-	TRBJ1-5	-	TGTGCCAGCAGCCTGGAAGGGCTCAATCAGCCCCAGCATTTT	CASSLEGLNQPQHF
TRBV6-1	-	TRBJ2-5	-	TGTGCCAGCAGCACGGGACTGACGAAAGAGACCCAGTACTTC	CASSTGLTKETQYF
TRBV13	-	TRBJ2-5	-	TGTGCCAGCAGCTTGAACAGCCCGGGTCCCAGTGACTTC	CASSLNSPGPSDF
TRBV2	-	TRBJ1-5	-	TGTGCCAGCAGTATGGGCAGGGGTGGCAATCAGCCCCAGCATTTT	CASSMGRGGNQPQHF
TRBV7-8	-	TRBJ2-5	TRBD1	TGTGCCAGCAGCTTAGGGAACAGGGGTTTGGTAGAGACCCAGTACTTC	CASSLGNRGLVETQYF
TRBV5-5	once	TRBJ2-5	-	TGTGCCAGCAGCTTGGGCCGAGAAGAGACCCAGTACTTC	CASSLGREETQYF
TRBV18	-	TRBJ2-5	-	TGTGCCAGCTCACCGGGTTTACAAGAGACCCAGTACTTC	CASSPGLQETQYF
TRBV18	once	TRBJ2-7	TRBD1	TGTGCCAGCTCAGCCCGGACAGGGCCCTCCTACGAGCAGTACTTC	CASSARTGPSYEQYF
TRBV6-6	-	TRBJ2-7	TRBD1	TGTGCCAGCAGCGGACAGGGCGGCGAGCAGTACTTC	CASSGQGGEQYF
TRBV5-4	-	TRBJ1-1	-	TGTGCCAGCAGAGGGGAGTTGGGCAGCCTCACTGAAGCTTTCTTT	CASRGELGSLTEAFF
TRBV20-1	-	TRBJ2-7	-	TGCAGTGCTCGGGACAACGAGCAGTACTTC	CSARDNEQYF
TRBV11-2	few	TRBJ2-7	TRBD2	TGTGCCAGCAGGAAACCGGGACTAGCCTCCTACGAGCAGTACTTC	CASRKPGLASYEQYF
TRBV28	once	TRBJ2-3	-	TGTGCCAGCAGGAGCGGACACACAGATACGCAGTATTTT	CASRSGHTDTQYF
TRBV30	-	TRBJ1-1	TRBD1	TGTGCCTGGAGTAACCTACAGGGGGGGGCTGAAGCTTTCTTT	CAWSNLQGGAEAFF
TRBV6-1	-	TRBJ1-1	TRBD1	TGTGCCAGCCGAACAGACAGGGCAGGTACTACTGAAGCTTTCTTT	CASRTDRAGTTEAFF